The 30 T cell receptor beta chains given below trace back to one sample, sequenced in a study of blood T cell repertoires in COVID-19. Produced via immunoSEQ multiplex PCR; TCRdb's table is partial and in-frame only. In the table there are some 150,000 clones, around 87% of which are singletons. Sequenced sample: peripheral blood. All receptors derive from a woman aged 40 to 49 with acute or convalescent COVID-19.

This clone was observed once. The J gene is TRBJ2-7, the V gene TRBV19; 11 nucleotides match TRBD2. Unmatched junction bases numbered 9, after V lost 7 bases and J lost 4 bases. Germline CDR1 is LNHDA and CDR2 is SQIVND (reference sequence). This CDR3 is built from 15 residues. Here the CDR3 reads CASKATSGSWYEQYF. CDR3 nucleotides: TGTGCCAGTAAGGCCACTAGCGGGAGTTGGTACGAGCAGTACTTC. The full variable domain, rest sourced from reference TRBV19 and TRBJ2-7, is DGGITQSPKYLFRKEGQNVTLSCEQNLNHDAMYWYRQDPGQGLRLIYYSQIVNDFQKGDIAEGYSVSREKKESFPLTVTSAQKNPTAFYLCASKATSGSWYEQYFGPGTRLTVT.

As for this clone: Compared with germline, one end of the junction differs, possibly owing to a read error. The chain joins TRBV7-7 to TRBJ1-3; 10 bases line up with TRBD1. The CDR3 has 20 amino acids. CDR1 is SSHAT, CDR2 FNYEAQ, per germline (reference sequence). The CDR3 here is CASSLALRRQGASSGNTIYF. CDR3 DNA: TGTGCTAGCAGCTTAGCGCTAAGAAGACAGGGGGCGTCCTCTGGAAACACCATATATTTT.

This clone was recorded only once. The CDR3 nucleotides read TGTGCCAGCAGTGAGGGGGACAGGGGGGTTGGCTACACCTTC. This sequence encodes CASSEGDRGVGYTF. The chain employs TRBV6-1 and TRBJ1-2; TRBD1 matches at 11 bases. There are 14 residues in the CDR3. Germline values: CDR1 MNHNS, CDR2 SASEGT. Trimming at V came to 3 bases and at J to 7 bases, leaving 4 bases not matched to a gene.

V gene TRBV6-5 combines with J gene TRBJ1-6; 8 bases agree with TRBD1. Germline V gene data show CDR1 as MNHEY and CDR2 as SVGAGI. The CDR3 runs 15 residues. Trimming removed 5 bases from V and 9 bases from J; junction bases left unmatched: 9. The CDR3 spells CASSPPTGAGSPLHF. The CDR3 DNA follows: TGTGCCAGCAGTCCGCCGACAGGGGCCGGTTCACCCCTCCACTTT.

The J gene is TRBJ2-7, the V gene TRBV19; 7 nucleotides line up with TRBD1. The germline gives CDR1 LNHDA, CDR2 SQIVND (reference sequence). The V segment lost 4 bases and the J segment 3 bases; nucleotides outside the gene matches: 9. The CDR3 consists of 15 residues. In DNA form, the CDR3 reads TGTGCCAGTAGTACTGGTACAGGGGCTGGCTACGAGCAGTACTTC. Translation: CASSTGTGAGYEQYF.

This chain uses TRBV7-2 with TRBJ2-7; TRBD2 agrees at 13 bases. The CDR3 sequence is 16 residues long. Per the germline V gene, CDR1 is SGHTA and CDR2 is FQGNSA. Trimming removed 1 base from V and 4 bases from J; junction bases left unmatched: 4. DNA for the CDR3: TGTGCCAGCAGCTTAGAGGGGACTAGCGGGGTGTACGAGCAGTACTTC. Translated, it gives CASSLEGTSGVYEQYF.

J is TRBJ2-1 and V is TRBV2; D remains ambiguous. The ends were cut back, 7 bases at V and 12 bases at J, with 13 bases in the middle. Germline CDR1 reads SNHLY; CDR2 reads FYNNEI. The CDR3 extends over 11 amino acids. CDR3 DNA sequence: TGTGCCAGCAAAGCCGGTCTCGGGCAGTTCTTC. Protein product: CASKAGLGQFF.

CDR3 amino acids: CASSLTGSGNQPQHF. As DNA, the CDR3 is TGTGCCAGTAGCCTGACAGGGTCAGGCAATCAGCCCCAGCATTTT. The V gene is TRBV19, the J gene TRBJ1-5; TRBD1 aligns across 7 bases. The V gene end was trimmed by 6 bases and the J gene end by 2 bases; junction bases not matched to a gene: 7. The V gene's germline CDR1 is LNHDA and CDR2 SQIVND (reference sequence). CDR3 length equals 15 residues.

The V and J genes are TRBV5-8 and TRBJ1-5; 8 positions match TRBD1. Germline trimming cut 3 bases from V and 4 bases from J; bases unmatched to any gene: 3. There are 14 residues in the CDR3. Germline V gene lookup returns CDR1 SGHTS and CDR2 YDEGEE. The chain's CDR3 is CASSSRDRNQPQHF. In nucleotides, the CDR3 is TGTGCCAGCAGCTCCCGGGACAGGAATCAGCCCCAGCATTTT.

The chain carries TRBV30 and TRBJ1-2; D is unresolved. CDR3 length equals 13 residues. Trimming stripped 3 bases from V and 5 bases from J, with 13 bases between. Germline assignment: CDR1 GTSNPN and CDR2 SVGIG (reference sequence). CDR3 in DNA: TGTGCCTGGAGGGTCACAAGTCTTTATGGCTACACCTTC. Translating it yields CAWRVTSLYGYTF.

The chain links TRBV18 to TRBJ2-6, with 7 bases identical to TRBD2. The junction had 6 bases not matched to a gene; V was cut back by 1 base and J by 0 bases. The CDR3 totals 18 residues. The V gene's germline CDR1 is KGHSH and CDR2 LQKENI. CDR3 in DNA: TGTGCCAGCTCACCACTTTGGGAGGGCCGCTCTGGGGCCAACGTCCTGACTTTC. Protein: CASSPLWEGRSGANVLTF.

This clone appeared once. This chain uses TRBV5-1 with TRBJ2-2; D is possibly TRBD2 (7 bases). Trimming removed 3 bases from V and 2 bases from J, with 14 bases in between. The germline gives CDR1 SGHRS, CDR2 YFSETQ. The CDR3 length is 16 residues. CDR3 sequence (DNA): TGCGCCAGCAGCTCCGCGGGGGCCGCTAACACCGGGGAGCTGTTTTTT. This encodes CASSSAGAANTGELFF.

The DNA for the CDR3 is TGTGCCAGCACCTTCCAGGGAATCACCGGGGAGCTGTTTTTT. The encoded protein is CASTFQGITGELFF. The V gene is TRBV11-2, the J gene TRBJ2-2; possibly TRBD1 for D (5 bases). This CDR3 is built from 14 residues. Looked up from germline, CDR1 is SGHAT and CDR2 is FQNNGV. V dropped 7 bases and J dropped 4 bases, with 13 bases sitting between them.

This clone was observed once. As DNA, the CDR3 is TGTGCCAGCAGTTTTAGGGGCTACGAGCAGTACTTC. This gives the protein CASSFRGYEQYF. The chain links TRBV28 to TRBJ2-7; a possible D gene is TRBD1 (5 bases). Germline V gene data show CDR1 as MDHEN and CDR2 as SYDVKM. The CDR3 is 12 residues long. The ends were cut back, 3 bases at V and 3 bases at J, with 6 bases in the middle.

V and J are TRBV12-3 or TRBV12-4 and TRBJ1-1, with D perhaps TRBD1 (5 bases). This CDR3 is built from 13 residues. The V gene lost 3 bases and the J gene lost 1 base, with 6 bases spanning the gap. The CDR3 loop is CASSFGQNTEAFF. The CDR3 DNA reads as TGTGCCAGCAGTTTCGGACAGAACACTGAAGCTTTCTTT.

The chain recombines TRBV24-1 with TRBJ1-6; D is perhaps TRBD1 (6 bases). The CDR3 extends over 15 amino acids. The V gene lost 3 bases and the J gene lost 5 bases, with 10 bases spanning the gap. Per germline, CDR1 KGHDR and CDR2 SFDVKD. Here the CDR3 DNA reads TGTGCCACCAGTGATGGACCAGGGGATAATTCACCCCTCCACTTT. It specifies CATSDGPGDNSPLHF.

This clone has just one count. V is TRBV6-5 and J is TRBJ2-7, with 9 bases aligning to TRBD2. Germline V CDR1 and CDR2: MNHEY, SVGAGI. The length of the CDR3 is 15 residues. Trimming removed 5 bases from V and 7 bases from J; junction bases left unmatched: 12. The CDR3 region is CASSTKAGGVREQYF. CDR3 coding DNA: TGTGCCAGCAGTACGAAAGCGGGAGGTGTGAGGGAGCAGTACTTC.

As DNA, the CDR3 is TGTGCCAGCAGTCGACAAGGCAATCAGCCCCAGCATTTT. Its translation is CASSRQGNQPQHF. The chain employs TRBV6-5 and TRBJ1-5; D is unresolved. The CDR3 length is 13 residues. Germline V gene lookup returns CDR1 MNHEY and CDR2 SVGAGI. The V and J ends lost 5 bases and 2 bases respectively, with 7 bases between them.

CDR3 region: CASSPGGGLHIQYF. The CDR3 DNA follows: TGTGCCAGCAGCCCGGGGGGCGGCCTCCACATTCAGTACTTC. This chain joins TRBV3-1 (or the pseudogene TRBV3-2) and TRBJ2-4; D possibly corresponds to TRBD2 (7 bases). The V end lost 4 bases, the J end lost 8 bases, and 15 bases lay between the germline ends. The CDR3 extends over 14 amino acids. The germline CDR1 and CDR2 sequences are LGHDT and YNNKEL (reference sequence).

Only one count was recorded for this clone. J is TRBJ2-2 and V is TRBV2, with 7 bases that match TRBD1. The CDR3 loop spans 17 amino acids. In germline, CDR1 is SNHLY, CDR2 FYNNEI. V trimming: 9 bases; J trimming: 0 bases; junction bases outside the gene matches: 13. The CDR3 DNA reads TGTGCCAGGGGATCGGACAGGCGAAAAACGAACACCGGGGAGCTGTTTTTT. It is translated as CARGSDRRKTNTGELFF.

Notes on this clone: At one end, the junction sequence differs from germline, possibly due to a read error. The chain has TRBV2 and TRBJ1-3, with D perhaps matching TRBD1 (6 bases). The CDR3 has 15 residues. CDR1 and CDR2 from the germline V gene are SNHLY and FYNNEI. CDR3 nucleotides: TGTGCCAGCACTGAACGGGACATGGGATCTTACACCATATATTTT. Translation: CASTERDMGSYTIYF.

V usage is TRBV3-1 (or the pseudogene TRBV3-2) and J usage is TRBJ1-5; D remains ambiguous. V was trimmed by 5 bases and J by 4 bases, leaving 15 bases between them. The CDR3 spans 15 residues. The germline V gene has CDR1 LGHDT and CDR2 YNNKEL (reference sequence). The CDR3 sequence: CASSSSWTGNQPQHF. CDR3 in DNA: TGTGCCAGCAGCTCCTCGTGGACGGGGAATCAGCCCCAGCATTTT.

This sequence joins TRBV24-1 and TRBJ1-2; tentative D call: TRBD1 (6 bases). V lost 3 bases and J lost 7, with 20 bases in between. Germline CDR1 is KGHDR and CDR2 is SFDVKD. This CDR3 has 16 amino acids. CDR3 in amino acids: CATSDANPGQWSGYTF. CDR3 coding DNA: TGTGCCACCAGTGATGCAAACCCGGGACAATGGAGTGGCTACACCTTC.

The chain uses TRBV19 and TRBJ1-1; 8 bases agree with TRBD1. Germline assignment: CDR1 LNHDA and CDR2 SQIVND (reference sequence). The trim removed 5 bases at V and 4 bases at J, leaving 3 bases unmatched. This CDR3 region has 13 residues. The CDR3 protein is CASSPGGFTEAFF. DNA of the CDR3: TGTGCCAGTAGTCCAGGGGGCTTCACTGAAGCTTTCTTT.

The chain combines TRBV23-1 with TRBJ2-3; 8 bases are shared with TRBD2. TRBV23-1 counts as an open reading frame of uncertain function. V was pared by 3 bases and J by 2 bases, with 19 bases of the junction left unmatched. The CDR3 contains 20 residues. The CDR3 DNA follows: TGCGCCAGCAGTCACGACATACGATATAAAGCGGGGGAGTTCACAGATACGCAGTATTTT. Protein: CASSHDIRYKAGEFTDTQYF.

This clone was detected only a few times. This chain joins TRBV7-2 and TRBJ1-6, with D tentatively TRBD1 (6 bases). The CDR3 length is 14 residues. The V gene lost 3 bases and the J gene lost 10 bases, with 13 bases spanning the gap. Germline CDR1 reads SGHTA; CDR2 reads FQGNSA. The CDR3 loop reads CASSFGGGNSPLHF. Written as DNA, the CDR3 is TGTGCCAGCAGCTTTGGCGGGGGCAACTCACCCCTCCACTTT.

The J gene is TRBJ2-3, the V gene TRBV10-2, with a weak D call TRBD1 (5 bases). Looked up from germline, CDR1 is WSHSY and CDR2 is SAAADI. There are 16 residues in the CDR3. Trimming took 3 bases from V and 2 from J, leaving 15 bases between them. The CDR3 DNA is TGCGCCAGCAGTGACCCCAGGGCCTATAACACAGATACGCAGTATTTT. It yields the protein CASSDPRAYNTDTQYF.

CDR3 in amino acids: CASSDSFSTDTQYF. DNA for the CDR3: TGTGCCAGCAGTGATAGTTTCAGCACAGATACGCAGTATTTT. This rearrangement joins TRBV6-4 to TRBJ2-3, with D hard to call. The CDR3 runs to 14 residues. V lost 3 bases, J lost 0 bases, and 7 bases lay in between. Germline V gives CDR1 MRHNA, CDR2 SNTAGT.

This clone was found once. The V call is TRBV11-2, the J call TRBJ2-7; D gene ambiguous. Between the trimmed V and J ends, which lost 3 bases and 4 bases, there was a span of 13 bases. The CDR3 sequence is 14 residues long. Germline loops: CDR1 SGHAT, CDR2 FQNNGV. The CDR3 region has the DNA TGTGCCAGCAGCTTGGGCGCAAGAGATTACGAGCAGTACTTC. It codes for CASSLGARDYEQYF.

This chain connects TRBV4-1 to TRBJ2-7; 7 nucleotides align to TRBD1. The germline V gene encodes CDR1 MGHRA and CDR2 YSYEKL. The CDR3 has 16 amino acids. The V segment lost 1 base and the J segment 4 bases; nucleotides outside the gene matches: 10. In DNA, the CDR3 is TGCGCCAGCAGCCAAGTAACGACGGGACAGAGTTACGAGCAGTACTTC. This codes for CASSQVTTGQSYEQYF.